Below, 28 T cell receptor beta chains from the same sample are listed, as sequenced in a study of blood T cell repertoires in COVID-19. The data were produced by immunoSEQ multiplex PCR, yet TCRdb's version contains in-frame clones alone and is incomplete. The table shows over 95,000 clones, with 85% occurring only once. What was sequenced was peripheral blood. These receptors were taken from a human donor in a cohort sampled during active COVID-19.

Worth noting for this clone: At one boundary the junction diverges from the germline segment, which might be a read error. The chain combines TRBV29-1 with TRBJ2-1; D not certain. This CDR3 comprises 13 residues. From germline, CDR1 is SQVTM and CDR2 ANQGSEA. CDR3 protein: CSVVSSSHNEQFF. As DNA, the CDR3 is TGCAGCGTTGTCAGTAGCTCCCACAATGAGCAGTTCTTC.

The genes are TRBV19 and TRBJ2-6; D perhaps matches TRBD2 (7 bases). The CDR3 has 14 amino acids. From germline, CDR1 is LNHDA and CDR2 SQIVND (reference sequence). The germline V and J ends were trimmed by 4 bases and 12 bases, with 16 bases remaining between them. CDR3 DNA: TGTGCCAGTAGTAGGAACGGGGGGCCTGCCGTCCTGACTTTC. This gives the protein CASSRNGGPAVLTF.

J is TRBJ2-7 and V is TRBV6-2 or TRBV6-3; D unresolved. Trimming cost V 2 bases and J 6 bases, with 17 bases left between them. This CDR3 is built from 15 residues. Germline V gives CDR1 MNHEY, CDR2 SVGEGT. This chain's CDR3 is CASSYGQRSIFEQYF. The CDR3 region has the DNA TGTGCCAGCAGTTACGGCCAGAGGTCGATATTCGAGCAGTACTTC.

The chain uses TRBV6-4 and TRBJ2-1; 11 bases fit TRBD2. The germline V gene encodes CDR1 MRHNA and CDR2 SNTAGT. There are 14 residues in the CDR3. V gave up 3 bases and J gave up 9 bases; unmatched junction bases: 4. CDR3 protein: CASSDSGGAGEQFF. In DNA, the CDR3 is TGTGCCAGCAGTGATAGCGGGGGGGCCGGTGAGCAGTTCTTC.

The rearrangement joins TRBV6-6 to TRBJ1-2; TRBD1 matches 9 bases. Germline V lookup: CDR1 MNHNY, CDR2 SVGAGI (reference sequence). The CDR3 consists of 13 residues. V shed 5 bases, J shed 5 bases, and the junction held 3 bases outside the gene matches. CDR3 residues: CASSTGGWYGYTF. The CDR3 region has the DNA TGTGCCAGCAGTACAGGGGGCTGGTATGGCTACACCTTC.

A few counts support this clone. The chain links TRBV7-9 to TRBJ1-5; TRBD1 might be the D (5 bases). The germline V gene has CDR1 SEHNR and CDR2 FQNEAQ (reference sequence). Trimming pared 5 bases from V and 3 bases from J, leaving 11 bases between. This CDR3 spans 14 amino acids. The CDR3 sequence: CASSQSGDNQPQHF. DNA for the CDR3: TGTGCCAGCAGCCAGTCGGGGGACAATCAGCCCCAGCATTTT.

This sequence joins TRBV7-6 and TRBJ2-7, with 8 bases matching TRBD1. V dropped 5 bases and J dropped 5; count of bases not matched to a gene: 8. The CDR3 is made up of 14 amino acids. The germline V gene encodes CDR1 SGHVS and CDR2 FNYEAQ. CDR3 region: CASSPGQGLHEQYF. Written as DNA, the CDR3 is TGTGCCAGCAGCCCTGGACAGGGACTGCACGAGCAGTACTTC.

The DNA for the CDR3 is TGCAGCGTGCGACCGGCGGGGGGCTACAATGAGCAGTTCTTC. Translated: CSVRPAGGYNEQFF. The V and J genes are TRBV29-1 and TRBJ2-1, with 8 bases aligning to TRBD2. V was clipped by 6 bases and J by 3 bases; unmatched bases: 7. CDR3 length: 14 amino acids. Germline loops: CDR1 SQVTM, CDR2 ANQGSEA.

V and J are TRBV19 and TRBJ2-5; 10 bases are a match to TRBD1. This CDR3 has 13 amino acids. The V gene's germline CDR1 is LNHDA and CDR2 SQIVND (reference sequence). V lost 7 bases to trimming and J lost 3 bases; unmatched junction nucleotides: 2. The CDR3: CASTGTGEETQYF. CDR3 coding DNA: TGTGCCAGTACCGGGACAGGGGAAGAGACCCAGTACTTC.

The gene calls are TRBV7-2 and TRBJ2-3; D is unresolved. The CDR3 is 13 residues long. Germline CDR1 and CDR2: SGHTA and FQGNSA. The V gene lost 1 base and the J gene lost 5 bases, with 7 bases spanning the gap. DNA of the CDR3: TGTGCCAGCAGCTTAGAGTCGCGAGATACGCAGTATTTT. It encodes CASSLESRDTQYF.

This clone was found a few times. This chain joins TRBV16 and TRBJ1-1; D gene uncertain. Germline V gives CDR1 KGHSY, CDR2 FQNENV. The CDR3 totals 12 residues. The germline V and J ends were trimmed by 1 base and 4 bases, with 4 bases remaining between them. The CDR3 sequence: CASSQLSTEAFF. The CDR3 DNA reads as TGTGCCAGCAGCCAATTGAGCACTGAAGCTTTCTTT.

The chain couples TRBV6-5 to TRBJ1-1, with 8 bases that match TRBD1. From germline, CDR1 is MNHEY and CDR2 SVGAGI. CDR3 length equals 14 residues. The V segment lost 6 bases and the J segment 3 bases; nucleotides outside the gene matches: 6. For the CDR3, the DNA is TGTGCCAGCAGCTGGGACAGGATAGACACTGAAGCTTTCTTT. Translation: CASSWDRIDTEAFF.

CDR3 loop: CASSSGTGASQPQHF. The DNA of the CDR3 is TGTGCCAGCAGTTCCGGGACAGGGGCCAGTCAGCCCCAGCATTTT. J is TRBJ1-5 and V is TRBV28; 10 nucleotides match TRBD1. Germline V gene lookup returns CDR1 MDHEN and CDR2 SYDVKM. The CDR3 spans 15 residues. The trim removed 4 bases at V and 6 bases at J, leaving 6 bases unmatched.

In its sample, this clone was seen once. The V and J genes are TRBV3-1 (or the pseudogene TRBV3-2) and TRBJ2-7; possibly TRBD1 for D (6 bases). With 2 bases removed from V and 1 base from J, the gap between germline ends came to 9 bases. CDR3 length: 14 residues. CDR1 and CDR2 from the germline V gene are LGHDT and YNNKEL (reference sequence). The DNA of the CDR3 is TGTGCCAGCAGCCAACTGGGACAATCCTACGAGCAGTACTTC. Its translation is CASSQLGQSYEQYF.

This chain joins TRBV7-2 and TRBJ2-1; no reliable D call. Trimming cost V 5 bases and J 7 bases, with 18 bases left between them. The CDR3 runs to 15 residues. From germline, CDR1 is SGHTA and CDR2 FQGNSA. The CDR3 loop reads CASSPVITMRNEQFF. CDR3 coding DNA: TGTGCCAGCAGCCCCGTTATAACTATGCGGAATGAGCAGTTCTTC.

The chain recombines TRBV9 with TRBJ1-1; D gene uncertain. CDR3 length equals 13 residues. CDR1 is SGDLS and CDR2 is YYNGEE in the germline V gene. V was shortened by 5 bases and J by 2 bases, with 10 bases between the two germline ends. This chain's CDR3 is CASSLQVNTEAFF. DNA for the CDR3: TGTGCCAGCAGTTTACAAGTCAACACTGAAGCTTTCTTT.

This chain uses TRBV5-1 with TRBJ2-2, with 7 bases lining up with TRBD1. The CDR3 is 15 amino acids. Per the germline V gene, CDR1 is SGHRS and CDR2 is YFSETQ. Trimming took 0 bases from V and 5 from J; bases not matched to a gene: 4. CDR3 DNA: TGCGCCAGCAGCTTGGTAGGGGGCGCGACCGGGGAGCTGTTTTTT. Protein sequence: CASSLVGGATGELFF.

In this sample, this clone turned up once. The V gene is TRBV4-2, the J gene TRBJ1-1; D might be TRBD1 (5 bases). V was pared by 1 base and J by 3 bases, with 15 bases between. The CDR3 runs to 16 residues. Germline CDR1 and CDR2: LGHNA and YNFKEQ. The DNA of the CDR3 is TGTGCCAGCAGCCAAGGATCCTCGGGGGTCGACACTGAAGCTTTCTTT. Protein: CASSQGSSGVDTEAFF.

The chain has TRBV9 and TRBJ1-6, with TRBD1 identical over 8 bases. V trimming: 0 bases; J trimming: 0 bases; junction bases outside the gene matches: 5. Germline CDR1 and CDR2: SGDLS and YYNGEE. CDR3 length: 18 residues. CDR3 in amino acids: CASSVGTGPNSYNSPLHF. The CDR3 nucleotides are TGTGCCAGCAGCGTAGGGACAGGGCCAAACTCCTATAATTCACCCCTCCACTTT.

The rearrangement links TRBV5-6 to TRBJ1-2; TRBD1 matches 7 bases. The CDR3 is 15 residues long. Germline-derived CDR1 and CDR2 are SGHDT and YYEEEE. J lost 4 bases, V lost 1 base, and 7 bases had no gene match. DNA for the CDR3: TGTGCCAGCAGCTTGTCGAGGGGGCTGGGCTATGGCTACACCTTC. It is translated as CASSLSRGLGYGYTF. Based on the CDR3 plus reference TRBV5-6 and TRBJ1-2, the full variable domain is DAGVTQSPTHLIKTRGQQVTLRCSPKSGHDTVSWYQQALGQGPQFIFQYYEEEERQRGNFPDRFSGHQFPNYSSELNVNALLLGDSALYLCASSLSRGLGYGYTFGSGTRLTVV.

This clone appeared a few times. The chain's CDR3 is CASSPIRDRGGGYTF. The CDR3 bases are TGTGCCAGCAGTCCAATCCGGGACAGGGGCGGAGGCTACACCTTC. The rearrangement uses TRBV7-2 and TRBJ1-2; 10 bases agree with TRBD1. Per germline, CDR1 SGHTA and CDR2 FQGNSA. Trimming at V came to 6 bases and at J to 8 bases, leaving 12 bases not matched to a gene. This CDR3 contains 15 residues.

J is TRBJ1-1 and V is TRBV7-2; D is ambiguous. Trimming removed 5 bases at V and 10 bases at J, with 17 bases between. The CDR3 length is 13 residues. Germline lookup yields CDR1 SGHTA and CDR2 FQGNSA. The CDR3 protein is CASSPRPNRGAFF. CDR3 coding DNA: TGTGCCAGCAGCCCTAGGCCCAACCGCGGAGCTTTCTTT.

In this sample, this clone turned up a few times. The V and J genes are TRBV4-3 and TRBJ2-1, with TRBD2 matching over 7 bases. This CDR3 contains 14 residues. Germline V gene sequence: CDR1 LGHNA, CDR2 YSLEER. Germline trimming cut 1 base from V and 5 bases from J; bases unmatched to any gene: 2. The CDR3 region has the DNA TGCGCCAGCAGCCAAGTGGGACTAAACAATGAGCAGTTCTTC. Residues: CASSQVGLNNEQFF.

This clone occurred once. V and J are TRBV5-1 and TRBJ2-1, with TRBD1 identical over 7 bases. Per germline, CDR1 SGHRS and CDR2 YFSETQ. V gave up 4 bases and J gave up 3 bases; unmatched junction bases: 7. The CDR3 contains 15 residues. In nucleotides, the CDR3 is TGCGCCAGCAGCCGGGCGGACAGGCGCTACAATGAGCAGTTCTTC. It specifies CASSRADRRYNEQFF.

The chain links TRBV11-2 to TRBJ2-1, with 12 bases fitting TRBD2. Germline V gene data show CDR1 as SGHAT and CDR2 as FQNNGV. This CDR3 comprises 17 residues. V gave up 2 bases and J gave up 7 bases; unmatched junction bases: 9. The CDR3 reads CASSLHILAGGLNEQFF. Written as DNA, the CDR3 is TGTGCCAGCAGCTTACATATCCTAGCGGGGGGGCTTAATGAGCAGTTCTTC.

The chain joins TRBV4-1 to TRBJ2-3; D gene ambiguous. V lost 1 base and J lost 2, with 13 bases in between. CDR1 is MGHRA, CDR2 YSYEKL, per germline. The CDR3 spans 16 residues. CDR3 DNA sequence: TGCGCCAGCAGCCAAGTGGAGTGGGTCTACACAGATACGCAGTATTTT. It yields the protein CASSQVEWVYTDTQYF.

The chain joins TRBV6-5 to TRBJ1-2, with a tentative D call TRBD1 (5 bases). Trimming took off 7 bases at V and 4 bases at J, with 16 bases between the two ends. CDR1 and CDR2 (germline): MNHEY, SVGAGI. The CDR3 contains 14 residues. CDR3 amino acids: CASTKATALYGYTF. The CDR3 DNA is TGTGCCAGCACCAAGGCGACAGCCCTCTATGGCTACACCTTC.

The chain uses TRBV12-5 and TRBJ1-5; TRBD1 is a possible D gene (5 bases). Germline V CDR1 and CDR2: LGHNT, FRNRAP. The V end lost 6 bases, the J end lost 6 bases, and 12 bases lay between the germline ends. This CDR3 is built from 13 residues. The CDR3 region has the DNA TGTGCTAGTGGCCAGGGTGGGGCTCAGCCCCAGCATTTT. As protein: CASGQGGAQPQHF.